The entry below describes one TCR beta chain. Its antigen remains unknown. The sample is drawn from a study of cytomegalovirus exposure and HLA in healthy donors. Turning to the study itself: Genetic ancestry analysis placed 75% to 85% of the 400 or so donors that were genotyped in the Caucasian-associated cluster.

V lost 2 bases and J lost 5, with 16 bases in between. CDR1 and CDR2 from the germline V gene are SGHTA and FQGNSA. The CDR3 contains 16 residues. Overall study findings and caveats: The authors listed 150 to 200 TCR beta chains as cytomegalovirus-associated.

The PCR ran on 60 Vbeta and 13 Jbeta primers. Assay: immunoSEQ multiplex PCR; the TCRdb copy retains only in-frame clones and omits some. The sample has some 200,000 clones; roughly 84% are singletons. The specimen was PBMCs. The rearrangement joins TRBV7-2 to TRBJ2-1; D possibly corresponds to TRBD2 (7 bases). The clonotype was recovered from a woman between 45 and 60 years old in good health and CMV-seropositive. CDR3 region: CASSLLGGARNNEQFF. CDR3 nucleotides: TGTGCCAGCAGCTTATTAGGGGGGGCGCGGAACAATGAGCAGTTCTTC.